These 16 T cell receptor beta chains came from one sample sequenced in a study of CD8 T cells in ankylosing spondylitis. TCRdb used MiXCR to reprocess the 5' RACE reads, holding one entry per CDR3 protein. The data hold around 250,000 distinct CDR3 sequences, with around a tenth observed a single time. Sequencing input: blood, either unsorted or a sorted T cell fraction (not recorded which). The receptors were gathered from a male donor with ankylosing spondylitis or in good health (not recorded which).

V is TRBV29-1 and J is TRBJ1-2; D remains unclear. CDR1 is SQVTM and CDR2 is ANQGSEA in the germline V gene. The CDR3 spans 14 residues. The V and J ends lost 6 bases and 7 bases respectively, with 21 bases between them. For the CDR3, the DNA is TGCAGCGTCGAACGGGTGGAGGGTAAAGGTGGCTACACCTTC. This gives the protein CSVERVEGKGGYTF.

The sample holds many counts of this clonotype. The chain is built from TRBV5-1 and TRBJ2-3, with 9 bases matching TRBD2. The CDR3 runs 15 residues. Trimming took 6 bases from V and 3 from J; bases not matched to a gene: 8. CDR1 SGHRS and CDR2 YFSETQ come from the germline V gene. This CDR3 is CASTPGTSHTDTQYF. The CDR3 nucleotides are TGCGCCAGCACCCCCGGGACTAGCCATACAGATACGCAGTATTTT.

This clonotype was found many times. J is TRBJ2-7 and V is TRBV20-1, with 8 positions matching TRBD1. Trimming cost V 5 bases and J 5 bases; bases outside gene matches: 11. CDR3 length: 14 residues. Germline V lookup: CDR1 DFQATT, CDR2 SNEGSKA (reference sequence). CDR3 loop: CSARDRRDLHEQYF. In DNA, the CDR3 is TGCAGTGCTCGGGACAGGAGAGATCTCCACGAGCAGTACTTC.

This clonotype was found many times. The chain couples TRBV5-1 to TRBJ2-5, with D perhaps TRBD1 (5 bases). In germline, CDR1 is SGHRS, CDR2 YFSETQ. This CDR3 has 13 residues. V lost 6 bases and J 7 bases, leaving 16 bases between the germline ends. The CDR3 DNA is TGCGCCAGCACACCCCAGGGCCCGGGGACCCAGTACTTC. It yields the protein CASTPQGPGTQYF.

Details on this clonotype: The CDR3 carries no conserved terminal phenylalanine or tryptophan, so it likely arises from a read error. The gene calls are TRBV28 and TRBJ1-1, with D tentatively TRBD1 (5 bases). This CDR3 has 12 residues. The V end lost 3 bases, the J end lost 11 bases, and 13 bases lay between the germline ends. In germline, CDR1 is MDHEN, CDR2 SYDVKM. CDR3 in DNA: TGTGCCAGCAGTTTTCCGAGGGGAGGGGCTTTCTCT. Translated, it gives CASSFPRGGAFS.

Only a few counts were recorded for this clonotype. The rearrangement uses TRBV7-9 and TRBJ2-3; no definite D call. V gave up 5 bases and J gave up 3 bases, with 12 bases separating them. Per the germline V gene, CDR1 is SEHNR and CDR2 is FQNEAQ (reference sequence). The CDR3 runs to 14 residues. CDR3 residues: CASSPRITTDTQYF. The CDR3 region has the DNA TGTGCCAGCAGCCCAAGAATAACAACAGATACGCAGTATTTT. The whole variable domain, filled in from reference TRBV7-9 and TRBJ2-3, reads DTGVSQNPRHKITKRGQNVTFRCDPISEHNRLYWYRQTLGQGPEFLTYFQNEAQLEKSRLLSDRFSAERPKGSFSTLEIQRTEQGDSAMYLCASSPRITTDTQYFGPGTRLTVL.

This chain links TRBV6-1 with TRBJ2-1; D is undetermined. CDR3 length equals 12 residues. V was cut by 4 bases and J by 8 bases, with 9 bases left in between. The germline V gene encodes CDR1 MNHNS and CDR2 SASEGT. CDR3 in DNA: TGTGCCAGCAGTGCCTGGGTACATGAGCAGTTCTTC. Its protein product is CASSAWVHEQFF.

This clonotype was picked up a small number of times. This chain connects TRBV20-1 to TRBJ2-7; the D gene could be TRBD1 or TRBD2 (5 bases each). V was cut by 3 bases and J by 6 bases, with 27 bases left in between. Germline V gives CDR1 DFQATT, CDR2 SNEGSKA (reference sequence). The CDR3 length is 17 residues. The CDR3 DNA follows: TGCAGTGCTAGTTGGCTGGGGACGGCACGGTCCCTACGCGAGCAGTACTTC. Its protein product is CSASWLGTARSLREQYF.

The genes are TRBV4-1 and TRBJ2-2; D is unresolved. The ends were cut back, 6 bases at V and 6 bases at J, with 11 bases in the middle. This CDR3 is built from 13 residues. Germline V gene lookup returns CDR1 MGHRA and CDR2 YSYEKL. The DNA for the CDR3 is TGCGCCAGCAGTCGAGCAGTCCCCGGGGAGCTGTTTTTT. Amino acid sequence: CASSRAVPGELFF.

A few counts support this clonotype. The rearrangement joins TRBV7-1 to TRBJ2-1; D is unclear. TRBV7-1 is an open reading frame whose function is uncertain. CDR3 length equals 15 residues. Trimming left V 3 bases short and J 6 bases short, with 15 bases between. The CDR3 region is CASSSASLPSNEQFF. As DNA, the CDR3 is TGTGCCAGCAGCTCCGCCTCCCTTCCCTCCAATGAGCAGTTCTTC.

V usage is TRBV5-6 and J usage is TRBJ2-7, with 12 nucleotides matching TRBD2. There are 17 residues in the CDR3. Germline-derived CDR1 and CDR2 are SGHDT and YYEEEE. Trimming cost V 0 bases and J 2 bases; bases outside gene matches: 6. CDR3 in DNA: TGTGCCAGCAGCTTGGGGACTAGCGGGATATGGGCCTACGAGCAGTACTTC. Its translation: CASSLGTSGIWAYEQYF. The full variable domain, rest sourced from reference TRBV5-6 and TRBJ2-7, is DAGVTQSPTHLIKTRGQQVTLRCSPKSGHDTVSWYQQALGQGPQFIFQYYEEEERQRGNFPDRFSGHQFPNYSSELNVNALLLGDSALYLCASSLGTSGIWAYEQYFGPGTRLTVT.

This clonotype was counted at least ten times. This chain connects TRBV15 to TRBJ2-7, with a weak D call TRBD2 (5 bases). The CDR3 is 14 amino acids. Germline CDR1 reads LNHNV; CDR2 reads YYDKDF (reference sequence). V shed 9 bases and J shed 0 bases, with 15 bases lying between them. The CDR3 region has the DNA TGTGCCACGAGCCTCGGTGGAGGCTCCTACGAGCAGTACTTC. Amino acid sequence: CATSLGGGSYEQYF. The entire variable domain, with the rest obtained from reference TRBV15 and TRBJ2-7, is as follows: DAMVIQNPRYQVTQFGKPVTLSCSQTLNHNVMYWYQQKSSQAPKLLFHYYDKDFNNEADTPDNFQSRRPNTSFCFLDIRSPGLGDTAMYLCATSLGGGSYEQYFGPGTRLTVT.

This clonotype showed up many times. The chain combines TRBV15 with TRBJ2-5; D is perhaps TRBD1 (5 bases). This CDR3 spans 15 amino acids. Germline CDR1 LNHNV, CDR2 YYDKDF (reference sequence). Trimming removed 0 bases at V and 2 bases at J, with 10 bases between. CDR3 loop: CATSRDPGWQETQYF. For the CDR3, the DNA is TGTGCCACCAGCAGAGATCCAGGGTGGCAAGAGACCCAGTACTTC.

This clonotype was picked up many times. The rearrangement links TRBV24-1 to TRBJ1-2, with D tentatively TRBD1 (5 bases). Germline loops: CDR1 KGHDR, CDR2 SFDVKD. The CDR3 runs to 13 residues. V lost 5 bases and J 7 bases, leaving 13 bases between the germline ends. The CDR3 nucleotides read TGTGCCACCAGTGCAGCCGGGGCCTTTGGCTACACCTTC. Translation: CATSAAGAFGYTF.

The chain carries TRBV24-1 and TRBJ2-7; 7 bases are shared with TRBD1. Germline V CDR1 and CDR2: KGHDR, SFDVKD. Trimming at V came to 3 bases and at J to 4 bases, leaving 2 bases not matched to a gene. The CDR3 is made up of 13 amino acids. The CDR3 loop is CATSDQGQYEQYF. DNA of the CDR3: TGTGCCACCAGTGATCAGGGACAGTACGAGCAGTACTTC.

This clonotype showed up just a few times. The junction does not match germline at one end; this may be a read error. The chain carries TRBV5-1 and TRBJ2-5, with TRBD2 matching over 7 bases. The CDR3 covers 16 residues. Germline values: CDR1 SGHRS, CDR2 YFSETQ. The CDR3 sequence: CASSPLVAGSEEAQYF. The CDR3 DNA reads TGCGCCAGCAGCCCCTTGGTAGCGGGTTCAGAAGAGGCCCAGTACTTC. The variable domain in full, completed from reference TRBV5-1 and TRBJ2-5, reads KAGVTQTPRYLIKTRGQQVTLSCSPISGHRSVSWYQQTPGQGLQFLFEYFSETQRNKGNFPGRFSGRQFSNSRSEMNVSTLELGDSALYLCASSPLVAGSEEAQYFGPGTRLLVL.